The 8 T cell receptor beta chains presented below share a single source sample, sequenced in a study of T cells after yellow fever vaccination. TCRdb fed the 5' RACE reads into MiXCR, producing one record per CDR3 protein. Of 60,000 or so distinct CDR3 sequences in the sample, roughly 6.9% were seen once. The sample consisted of CD8+ T cells sorted from PBMCs, taken on the day of the first yellow fever vaccination. These receptors all come from a man aged 18 to 29 who received the YFV17D yellow fever vaccine.

There are a few counts of this clonotype. The chain carries TRBV6-2 or TRBV6-3 and TRBJ2-7; TRBD2 aligns across 13 bases. The CDR3 consists of 18 residues. Germline values: CDR1 MNHEY, CDR2 SVGEGT. V lost 5 bases, J lost 0 bases, and 10 bases stayed unmatched. CDR3 sequence (DNA): TGTGCCAGCAGTCACGGACTAGCGGGGGAAACGAGCTCCTACGAGCAGTACTTC. It specifies CASSHGLAGETSSYEQYF.

Ten or more counts support this clonotype. V is TRBV4-3 and J is TRBJ2-6, with D uncertain. Trimming took off 0 bases at V and 4 bases at J, with 10 bases between the two ends. Looked up from germline, CDR1 is LGHNA and CDR2 is YSLEER. This CDR3 contains 16 residues. The CDR3 DNA reads as TGCGCCAGCAGCCAAGATGCCGGTACCGGGGCCAACGTCCTGACTTTC. Its protein is CASSQDAGTGANVLTF.

There are many counts of this clonotype. The V and J genes are TRBV4-3 and TRBJ2-3, with 12 bases fitting TRBD2. The V gene end was trimmed by 0 bases and the J gene end by 3 bases; junction bases not matched to a gene: 4. The germline V gene encodes CDR1 LGHNA and CDR2 YSLEER. The CDR3 covers 17 residues. Here the CDR3 reads CASSQELAGGPTDTQYF. The DNA of the CDR3 is TGCGCCAGCAGCCAAGAACTAGCGGGGGGCCCGACAGATACGCAGTATTTT.

This clonotype was found a few times. V and J are TRBV7-9 and TRBJ2-3; 10 nucleotides match TRBD1. CDR1 is SEHNR, CDR2 FQNEAQ, per germline (reference sequence). With V trimmed by 6 bases and J by 3 bases, 9 bases remained unmatched. The CDR3 consists of 16 residues. CDR3: CASRHSPGQGTDTQYF. The CDR3 DNA reads TGTGCCAGCAGGCATAGCCCGGGACAGGGGACAGATACGCAGTATTTT.

This chain joins TRBV6-1 and TRBJ2-7; D tentatively reads TRBD1 or TRBD2 (5 bases each). The germline gives CDR1 MNHNS, CDR2 SASEGT. The CDR3 sequence is 15 residues long. With 6 bases removed from V and 5 bases from J, the gap between germline ends came to 20 bases. The CDR3 loop reads CASSPLGDVGDEQYF. The CDR3 nucleotides read TGTGCCAGCAGCCCCCTTGGGGACGTAGGTGACGAGCAGTACTTC.

This clonotype occurred a few times. This chain connects TRBV4-3 to TRBJ1-4; D is ambiguous. The CDR3 is made up of 16 amino acids. Germline-derived CDR1 and CDR2 are LGHNA and YSLEER. Trimming pared 1 base from V and 0 bases from J, leaving 9 bases between. CDR3 nucleotides: TGCGCCAGCAGCCAAGCATGGACCGCAACTAATGAAAAACTGTTTTTT. Protein: CASSQAWTATNEKLFF.

The chain has TRBV2 and TRBJ2-7; 9 bases are shared with TRBD1. The germline V gene has CDR1 SNHLY and CDR2 FYNNEI. The CDR3 has 14 residues. V lost 3 bases to trimming and J lost 4 bases; unmatched junction nucleotides: 4. The CDR3 nucleotides are TGTGCCAGCAGTGATTCGGGACAGGGATACGAGCAGTACTTC. Encoded protein: CASSDSGQGYEQYF.

This clonotype was counted ten times or more. The chain has TRBV6-2 or TRBV6-3 and TRBJ1-6, with D maybe TRBD1 (6 bases). The CDR3 runs to 15 residues. In germline, CDR1 is MNHEY, CDR2 SVGEGT. Trimming left V 0 bases short and J 7 bases short, with 10 bases between. The CDR3 sequence: CASSYSGADNSPLHF. The CDR3 bases are TGTGCCAGCAGTTACTCGGGGGCGGACAATTCACCCCTCCACTTT.